These 15 T cell receptor beta chains originate from one sample sequenced in a study of blood T cell repertoires in COVID-19. Some clones are missing from TCRdb's copy, which holds only in-frame ones; the method was immunoSEQ multiplex PCR. The top ten clones hold more than 3% of a sample with about 120,000 clones, 85% to 90% of them seen once. The sample taken for sequencing was peripheral blood. Receptors originate from a woman aged 55-70 years with COVID-19, enrolled during active disease.

The chain employs TRBV6-2 or TRBV6-3 and TRBJ2-7, with D hard to call. Germline V gene sequence: CDR1 MNHEY, CDR2 SVGEGT. The CDR3 has 12 residues. V lost 3 bases, J lost 0 bases, and 3 bases lay in between. The CDR3 sequence is CASSYSSYEQYF. The CDR3 region has the DNA TGTGCCAGCAGTTATAGCTCCTACGAGCAGTACTTC.

This chain uses TRBV30 with TRBJ1-5; D possibly corresponds to TRBD1 (5 bases). Trimming shortened V by 2 bases and J by 4 bases, and 9 bases separated the two germline ends. Germline values: CDR1 GTSNPN, CDR2 SVGIG (reference sequence). The CDR3 is 13 residues long. The CDR3 bases are TGTGCCTGGAGTATAGGGGCAAATCAGCCCCAGCATTTT. Translated: CAWSIGANQPQHF.

A single count supports this clone. The V gene is TRBV10-3, the J gene TRBJ2-7, with TRBD2 matching 7 bases. The germline CDR1 and CDR2 sequences are ENHRY and SYGVKD. CDR3 length equals 11 residues. The J segment lost 3 bases and the V segment lost 10 bases, leaving 3 bases of the junction unmatched. CDR3 sequence (DNA): TGTGCCACTAGGGAGGGCTACGAGCAGTACTTC. As protein: CATREGYEQYF.

This clone was recorded only once. The V call is TRBV7-2, the J call TRBJ1-1; a weak D match, TRBD1 (6 bases). The V gene's germline CDR1 is SGHTA and CDR2 FQGNSA. This CDR3 contains 13 residues. V was pared by 5 bases and J by 11 bases, with 18 bases between. The chain's CDR3 is CASSQREGGEAFF. The DNA for the CDR3 is TGTGCCAGCAGCCAGCGGGAAGGGGGGGAGGCTTTCTTT.

Only one count was recorded for this clone. The chain links TRBV5-1 to TRBJ2-7; 7 positions match TRBD1. CDR1 and CDR2 (germline): SGHRS, YFSETQ. The CDR3 is 13 residues long. The V and J ends lost 4 bases and 6 bases, in that order; junction bases with no gene match: 7. The CDR3 nucleotides read TGCGCCAGCAGCATAAACAGGGGTTTCGAGCAGTACTTC. Encoded protein: CASSINRGFEQYF.

The chain uses TRBV9 and TRBJ1-4, with 8 positions matching TRBD1. The CDR3 covers 16 residues. The germline gives CDR1 SGDLS, CDR2 YYNGEE. J gave up 4 bases and V 2 bases, and 7 bases lay outside the gene matches. The CDR3, as DNA: TGTGCCAGCAGCGTTGGTACAGGGGGACATAATGAAAAACTGTTTTTT. Protein product: CASSVGTGGHNEKLFF. The full variable domain, in which reference TRBV9 and TRBJ1-4 provide the parts outside the CDR3, is DSGVTQTPKHLITATGQRVTLRCSPRSGDLSVYWYQQSLDQGLQFLIQYYNGEERAKGNILERFSAQQFPDLHSELNLSSLELGDSALYFCASSVGTGGHNEKLFFGSGTQLSVL.

V usage is TRBV7-9 and J usage is TRBJ1-6, with 7 nucleotides matching TRBD1. The CDR3 totals 15 residues. The V segment lost 5 bases and the J segment 6 bases; nucleotides outside the gene matches: 7. Per germline, CDR1 SEHNR and CDR2 FQNEAQ (reference sequence). CDR3 in amino acids: CASSQAGTVNSPLHF. The DNA of the CDR3 is TGTGCCAGCAGCCAAGCCGGGACAGTTAATTCACCCCTCCACTTT.

The chain combines TRBV19 with TRBJ1-3, with 7 bases lining up with TRBD1. The CDR3 contains 16 residues. Trimming at V came to 7 bases and at J to 0 bases, leaving 9 bases not matched to a gene. CDR1 is LNHDA, CDR2 SQIVND, per germline (reference sequence). The CDR3 region is CASTLGQTISGNTIYF. In nucleotides, the CDR3 is TGTGCCAGTACCCTGGGACAGACCATCTCTGGAAACACCATATATTTT.

The gene calls are TRBV14 and TRBJ2-5; D may be TRBD1 (6 bases). The CDR3 extends over 13 amino acids. Germline V gene data show CDR1 as SGHDN and CDR2 as FVKESK. Trimming stripped 4 bases from V and 7 bases from J, with 13 bases between. The CDR3 DNA follows: TGTGCCAGCAGCCCCCGACAGGCTACGACCCAGTACTTC. It translates to CASSPRQATTQYF.

The genes are TRBV5-6 and TRBJ2-2; 9 positions agree with TRBD1. Trimming cost V 2 bases and J 6 bases; bases outside gene matches: 8. Germline V gene data show CDR1 as SGHDT and CDR2 as YYEEEE. The CDR3 has 16 residues. CDR3 residues: CASSFGQGKWAGELFF. In DNA form, the CDR3 reads TGTGCCAGCAGCTTCGGACAGGGGAAGTGGGCCGGGGAGCTGTTTTTT.

This clone was picked up a small number of times. The rearrangement joins TRBV15 to TRBJ1-5, with a possible D match to TRBD1 (6 bases). The CDR3 consists of 16 residues. From germline, CDR1 is LNHNV and CDR2 YYDKDF (reference sequence). V lost 1 base to trimming and J lost 2 bases, with 12 bases between them. This CDR3 reads CATSRGTARGNQPQHF. The CDR3, as DNA: TGTGCCACCAGCAGAGGGACAGCTCGGGGCAATCAGCCCCAGCATTTT.

CDR3 sequence reads: CASSWDSSNYGYTF. CDR3 nucleotides: TGCGCCAGCAGCTGGGACAGCTCTAACTATGGCTACACCTTC. The V and J genes are TRBV5-1 and TRBJ1-2; 7 nucleotides agree with TRBD1. With V trimmed by 3 bases and J by 0 bases, 2 bases remained unmatched. CDR3 length equals 14 residues. Germline V gene data show CDR1 as SGHRS and CDR2 as YFSETQ. The variable domain in full, with the rest retrieved from reference TRBV5-1 and TRBJ1-2, is KAGVTQTPRYLIKTRGQQVTLSCSPISGHRSVSWYQQTPGQGLQFLFEYFSETQRNKGNFPGRFSGRQFSNSRSEMNVSTLELGDSALYLCASSWDSSNYGYTFGSGTRLTVV.

The rearrangement joins TRBV5-6 to TRBJ2-2; D is unclear. There are 12 residues in the CDR3. CDR1 SGHDT and CDR2 YYEEEE come from the germline V gene. V was shortened by 2 bases and J by 6 bases, with 5 bases between the two germline ends. CDR3 sequence (DNA): TGTGCCAGCAGCTTTTCTCCCGGGGAGCTGTTTTTT. This translates into CASSFSPGELFF.

Remarks on this clone: At one boundary the junction diverges from the germline segment, which might be a read error. The chain carries TRBV6-5 and TRBJ1-6; no clear D gene. CDR1 is MNHEY, CDR2 SVGAGI, per germline. The CDR3 sequence is 12 residues long. CDR3 DNA: TGTGCCAGCAGAGTACTTCATTCACCCTTCCACTTT. Translation gives CASRVLHSPFHF.

The chain combines TRBV2 with TRBJ1-5; D may be TRBD1 (6 bases). Germline assignment: CDR1 SNHLY and CDR2 FYNNEI. This CDR3 region has 15 residues. V dropped 5 bases and J dropped 7 bases, with 18 bases sitting between them. This CDR3 reads CASSWGGRDIQPQHF. The DNA of the CDR3 is TGTGCCAGCAGTTGGGGGGGCAGGGATATACAGCCCCAGCATTTT.